The 10 T cell receptor beta chains below come from one sample, sequenced in a study of T cell responses to AZD1222 COVID-19 vaccine. Profiling relied on immunoSEQ multiplex PCR, and the TCRdb table lists in-frame clones only, not all of them. The data show under 120,000 clones, 92% seen once. The input for sequencing was peripheral blood, taken on day 0 of AZD1222 vaccination. The receptor source for this set is an adult in good health.

J is TRBJ2-6 and V is TRBV6-4; 9 nucleotides line up with TRBD1. The V segment lost 4 bases and the J segment 1 base; nucleotides outside the gene matches: 11. The V gene's germline CDR1 is MRHNA and CDR2 SNTAGT. This CDR3 region has 19 residues. The CDR3 nucleotides read TGTGCCAGCAGTGTTGAATGGGGACAGGGAGGATCTGGGGCCAACGTCCTGACTTTC. Translation gives CASSVEWGQGGSGANVLTF.

This chain's CDR3 is CASSLEAGMYEQYF. The CDR3 coding sequence is TGTGCCAGCAGCTTGGAGGCAGGGATGTACGAGCAGTACTTC. J is TRBJ2-7 and V is TRBV5-4, with D maybe TRBD1 (5 bases). V was clipped by 0 bases and J by 4 bases, with 11 bases between them. Germline V gene sequence: CDR1 SGHNT, CDR2 YYREEE (reference sequence). The CDR3 is 14 amino acids.

The V and J genes are TRBV6-4 and TRBJ2-1; 7 bases line up with TRBD1. CDR1 is MRHNA, CDR2 SNTAGT, per germline. This CDR3 is 13 amino acids long. V was clipped by 5 bases and J by 5 bases; unmatched bases: 3. The DNA of the CDR3 is TGTGCCAGCAGTCTGGACAGGAACAATGAGCAGTTCTTC. Translated: CASSLDRNNEQFF.

This clone turned up a few times. The chain carries TRBV14 and TRBJ1-1; unclear D gene. The CDR3 contains 13 residues. V lost 1 base and J lost 4, with 7 bases in between. Germline-derived CDR1 and CDR2 are SGHDN and FVKESK. The CDR3 coding sequence is TGTGCCAGCAGCCAAGCGATCTCCACTGAAGCTTTCTTT. Translated, it gives CASSQAISTEAFF.

This clone was detected only once. This chain links TRBV9 with TRBJ2-1; D call uncertain. The V end was cut by 0 bases, the J end by 3 bases, with 4 bases between. Germline CDR1 SGDLS, CDR2 YYNGEE. The CDR3 extends over 13 amino acids. CDR3 amino acids: CASSVGDYNEQFF. CDR3 DNA: TGTGCCAGCAGCGTAGGGGACTACAATGAGCAGTTCTTC.

This clone was seen a single time. The chain combines TRBV7-2 with TRBJ2-2; 7 positions agree with TRBD2. Germline V gene lookup returns CDR1 SGHTA and CDR2 FQGNSA. The CDR3 is made up of 15 amino acids. The V gene end was trimmed by 6 bases and the J gene end by 1 base; junction bases not matched to a gene: 5. This CDR3 is CASRTSQMNTGELFF. The CDR3 nucleotides read TGTGCCAGCAGGACTAGCCAAATGAACACCGGGGAGCTGTTTTTT.

This chain uses TRBV19 with TRBJ2-1; D uncertain. V lost 7 bases and J 5 bases, leaving 6 bases between the germline ends. The CDR3 sequence is 11 residues long. CDR1 and CDR2 from the germline V gene are LNHDA and SQIVND (reference sequence). The CDR3 nucleotides read TGTGCCAGTAACGCGAACAATGAGCAGTTCTTC. This sequence encodes CASNANNEQFF.

This clone was seen a few times. V gene TRBV7-2 combines with J gene TRBJ2-2; D ambiguous. The germline V gene encodes CDR1 SGHTA and CDR2 FQGNSA. V lost 0 bases to trimming and J lost 0 bases, with 5 bases between them. The CDR3 covers 15 residues. As DNA, the CDR3 is TGTGCCAGCAGCTTAGCCCGGTCGAACACCGGGGAGCTGTTTTTT. It codes for CASSLARSNTGELFF. The whole variable domain, remainder taken from reference TRBV7-2 and TRBJ2-2, is GAGVSQSPSNKVTEKGKDVELRCDPISGHTALYWYRQSLGQGLEFLIYFQGNSAPDKSGLPSDRFSAERTGGSVSTLTIQRTQQEDSAVYLCASSLARSNTGELFFGEGSRLTVL.

J is TRBJ1-2 and V is TRBV28; 10 nucleotides line up with TRBD1. CDR3 length equals 15 residues. J gave up 4 bases and V 3 bases, and 5 bases lay outside the gene matches. Germline V lookup: CDR1 MDHEN, CDR2 SYDVKM. This CDR3 is CASSLFRDRGYGYTF. CDR3 nucleotide sequence: TGTGCCAGCAGTTTGTTTAGGGACAGGGGCTATGGCTACACCTTC.

The chain combines TRBV30 with TRBJ1-5, with 8 bases aligning to TRBD1. Trimming took 3 bases from V and 2 from J; bases not matched to a gene: 6. Per the germline V gene, CDR1 is GTSNPN and CDR2 is SVGIG (reference sequence). This CDR3 comprises 15 residues. The CDR3: CAWRHRGWGNQPQHF. In DNA form, the CDR3 reads TGTGCCTGGAGACACAGGGGGTGGGGCAATCAGCCCCAGCATTTT.